This T cell receptor beta chain was obtained from a study of EBV T-cell therapy then PD-1 blockade in nasopharyngeal carcinoma (dated by TCRdb to 2020 to 2023). Genomic DNA was extracted from sorted cells using the Qiagen DNeasy Kit. The immunoSEQ platform was used for deep sequencing of the TCR beta chain. On the study's bioinformatics: Repertoire data analysis was performed with the immunoSEQ Analyzer software. The table comes from immuneACCESS by way of TCRdb, which keeps in-frame sequences with V and J called. Part of the clones is missing from these tables; in studies checked, under half for an unresolved V gene and the rest for unknown reasons. The D gene and trimming were derived from the DNA, and the V and J assignments and clone size from that table. The sample contains around 23,000 clones, over 75% of them found a single time. Over 25% of the sample rests with the top ten. What this sample's treatment or condition label stands for: AdE1-LMPpoly-expanded autologous EBV-specific T-cell therapy followed by anti-PD-1 nivolumab.

CDR1 and CDR2 were assigned from the germline V gene as MNHEY and SVGEGT. Trimming removed 6 bases from V and 4 bases from J, leaving 28 bases between the germline ends. The CDR3 holds 18 amino acids from the cysteine to the phenylalanine. Only the CDR3 DNA stays, 54 bases, in frame from base 1. Note on this clone: This receptor's antigen is unknown. Base quality data are lacking; no much larger clone is found one base away.

This TCR was recovered from a middle-aged man with nasopharyngeal carcinoma. Specimen: CD8+ T cells from blood, collected at roughly day 65 from a patient whose treatment included autologous EBV-specific T cells and nivolumab. Rearrangement joined TRBV6-2 or TRBV6-3 to TRBJ2-7; the D gene lacks a confident call. In nucleotide form, the sequence is TGTGCCAGCAGCTATCAAATAAACGCGGCTCACCGGAATTACGAGCAGTACTTC. It translates as CASSYQINAAHRNYEQYF.